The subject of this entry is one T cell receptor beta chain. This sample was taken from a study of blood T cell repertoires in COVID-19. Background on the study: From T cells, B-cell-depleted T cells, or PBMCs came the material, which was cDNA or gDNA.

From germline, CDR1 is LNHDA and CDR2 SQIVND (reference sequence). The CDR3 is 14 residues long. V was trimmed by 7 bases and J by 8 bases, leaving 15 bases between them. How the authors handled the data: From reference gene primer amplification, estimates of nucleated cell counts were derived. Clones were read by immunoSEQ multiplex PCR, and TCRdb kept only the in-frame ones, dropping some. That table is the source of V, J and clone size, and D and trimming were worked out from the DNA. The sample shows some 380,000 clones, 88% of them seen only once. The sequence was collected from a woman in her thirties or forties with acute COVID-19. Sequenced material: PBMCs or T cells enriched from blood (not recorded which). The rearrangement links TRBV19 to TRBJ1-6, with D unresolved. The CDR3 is CASINLHGDSPLHF. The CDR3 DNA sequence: TGTGCCAGTATTAATCTCCACGGGGATTCACCCCTCCACTTT.